The source of this T cell receptor (beta chain) is a study of neurological immune-mediated disorders. TCRdb re-called the 5' RACE reads through MiXCR, storing one row per CDR3 protein. This sample carries around 50,000 distinct CDR3 sequences, 3.8% of them seen once, and the ten largest clones take 6.5%. The J segment lost 2 bases and the V segment lost 7 bases, leaving 9 bases of the junction unmatched. Per germline, CDR1 SGHRS and CDR2 YFSETQ. The CDR3 covers 15 residues. At least ten counts were recorded for this clonotype. Specimen: PBMCs. The rearrangement joins TRBV5-1 to TRBJ2-1; TRBD2 agrees at 7 bases. The TCR was taken from a man between 60 and 75 years old with multiple sclerosis. The CDR3, as DNA: TGCGCCAGCTCTTTGGGCGGGAGTACCTACAATGAGCAGTTCTTC. Encoded protein: CASSLGGSTYNEQFF.